A selection of T cell receptor beta chains follows, all from one sample in a study of TIL therapy for anti-PD-1-resistant metastatic lung cancer. The protocol was immunoSEQ multiplex PCR, while the TCRdb copy is restricted to in-frame clones and leaves out a portion. The sample lists roughly 60,000 clones, roughly 84% occurring once. Sequencing was performed on blood, taken at baseline. The receptors were gathered from a person between 30 and 79 years old with non-small cell lung cancer. CDR3s include the opening cysteine and the closing phenylalanine or tryptophan. A D gene is named only where the DNA matches it firmly. Where a row states a size, it is once, few, many or the class of an expanded clone; other rows omit it.

size	V	J	D	CDR3	DNA
-	TRBV6-6	TRBJ1-1	TRBD1	CASSGTGGSTEAFF	TGTGCCAGCAGTGGAACAGGGGGTAGCACTGAAGCTTTCTTT
-	TRBV19	TRBJ1-5	TRBD1	CASSVGQAFSNQPQHF	TGTGCCAGTAGTGTGGGACAGGCCTTTAGCAATCAGCCCCAGCATTTT
-	TRBV5-1	TRBJ2-1	TRBD2	CASSPGTSAYNEQFF	TGCGCCAGCAGCCCCGGTACTAGCGCCTACAATGAGCAGTTCTTC
-	TRBV27	TRBJ2-2	-	CASMLAQNTGELFF	TGTGCCAGCATGCTAGCGCAGAACACCGGGGAGCTGTTTTTT
-	TRBV5-4	TRBJ2-7	-	CASSLADRTNYEQYF	TGTGCCAGCAGCTTAGCCGACCGGACAAACTACGAGCAGTACTTC
-	TRBV19	TRBJ2-3	TRBD2	CAGGEGDTQYF	TGTGCCGGGGGGGAGGGGGATACGCAGTATTTT
-	TRBV18	TRBJ2-5	TRBD2	CASSPLAGGGETQYF	TGTGCCAGCTCACCCCTCGCGGGAGGAGGGGAGACCCAGTACTTC
-	TRBV5-1	TRBJ2-1	TRBD1	CASSPDRGGNEQFF	TGCGCCAGCAGCCCGGACAGGGGAGGCAATGAGCAGTTCTTC
-	TRBV6-5	TRBJ2-7	-	CASSYAVSGYEQYF	TGTGCCAGCAGTTACGCAGTGAGCGGCTACGAGCAGTACTTC
-	TRBV11-1	TRBJ2-7	TRBD1	CASSSGQGAFEQYF	TGTGCCAGCAGCTCGGGACAGGGGGCATTCGAGCAGTACTTC
once	TRBV30	TRBJ1-1	-	CAWTRASGRNTEAFF	TGTGCCTGGACCCGTGCGTCAGGCCGGAACACTGAAGCTTTCTTT
-	TRBV9	TRBJ2-5	TRBD2	CASSRGGLAGVGAPETQYF	TGCGCCAGCAGCCGGGGGGGACTAGCGGGAGTTGGGGCCCCAGAGACCCAGTACTTC
-	TRBV2	TRBJ2-2	TRBD2	CASGGEVTGELFF	TGTGCCAGCGGGGGGGAAGTGACCGGGGAGCTGTTTTTT
-	TRBV14	TRBJ1-2	-	CASSQEPMYGYTF	TGTGCCAGCAGCCAGGAACCGATGTATGGCTACACCTTC
-	TRBV28	TRBJ1-5	TRBD1	CASSLLGTGIVYSNQPQHF	TGTGCCAGCAGTCTCCTTGGGACAGGGATAGTATATAGCAATCAGCCCCAGCATTTT
-	TRBV27	TRBJ2-1	TRBD2	CASSLMGSGRAGAHEQFF	TGTGCCAGCAGTTTAATGGGGAGCGGGAGAGCCGGCGCACATGAGCAGTTCTTC
-	TRBV7-3	TRBJ2-3	TRBD1	CASSKGGAPDTQYF	TGTGCCAGCAGCAAAGGGGGCGCCCCAGATACGCAGTATTTT
-	TRBV5-1	TRBJ2-2	-	CASSYFGELFF	TGCGCCAGCAGTTACTTCGGGGAGCTGTTTTTT
once	TRBV14	TRBJ2-7	-	CASRSRDARTYEQYF	TGTGCCAGCAGGAGCCGGGACGCGCGGACCTACGAGCAGTACTTC
-	TRBV6-5	TRBJ1-3	TRBD1	CASSYSGGGSGNTIYF	TGTGCCAGCAGTTATTCAGGGGGTGGCTCTGGAAACACCATATATTTT
-	TRBV5-4	TRBJ2-3	-	CASSLDTDTQYF	TGTGCCAGCAGCTTGGACACAGATACGCAGTATTTT
-	TRBV6-2/TRBV6-3	TRBJ2-5	TRBD2	CASSSPLAGRRETQYF	TGTGCCAGCAGTTCCCCTCTAGCGGGCCGAAGGGAGACCCAGTACTTC
-	TRBV13	TRBJ2-2	TRBD2	CASSLGLAGPGELFF	TGTGCCAGCAGCTTAGGTCTAGCGGGACCCGGGGAGCTGTTTTTT
once	TRBV25-1	TRBJ2-7	-	CASSDSYEQYF	TGTGCCAGCAGTGATTCCTACGAGCAGTACTTC
-	TRBV3-1/TRBV3-2	TRBJ2-3	TRBD2	CASSQGYSGGADTQYF	TGTGCCAGCAGCCAAGGTTATAGCGGGGGGGCAGATACGCAGTATTTT
-	TRBV19	TRBJ2-1	TRBD1	CASSHGTGTNEQFF	TGTGCCAGTAGTCACGGGACAGGGACGAATGAGCAGTTCTTC
-	TRBV27	TRBJ2-1	-	CASKSTGGDRDNEQFF	TGTGCCAGCAAGTCGACAGGAGGTGACCGTGACAATGAGCAGTTCTTC
-	TRBV5-1	TRBJ2-7	-	CASSTLDEQYF	TGCGCCAGCAGCACCCTGGACGAGCAGTACTTC
few	TRBV19	TRBJ2-2	TRBD2	CASRGLAGAGELFF	TGTGCCAGCCGGGGACTAGCGGGGGCTGGGGAGCTGTTTTTT
-	TRBV18	TRBJ2-7	TRBD2	CASSKLADSSYEQYF	TGTGCCAGCTCAAAACTAGCGGATAGCTCCTACGAGCAGTACTTC
-	TRBV6-5	TRBJ1-6	-	CASSQNMAWSPLHF	TGTGCCAGCAGTCAAAACATGGCTTGGTCACCCCTCCACTTT
once	TRBV3-1/TRBV3-2	TRBJ2-3	-	CASSQAPAGLTVTDTQYF	TGTGCCAGCAGCCAAGCCCCTGCGGGATTAACCGTAACAGATACGCAGTATTTT
-	TRBV11-2	TRBJ2-1	-	CASSHGVTGEQFF	TGTGCCAGCAGCCACGGGGTGACGGGTGAGCAGTTCTTC
-	TRBV7-2	TRBJ1-2	TRBD1	CASSRDRGNYGYTF	TGTGCCAGCAGCAGGGACAGGGGGAACTATGGCTACACCTTC
-	TRBV5-6	TRBJ2-3	-	CASSLQRVGDTQYF	TGTGCCAGCAGCTTGCAAAGGGTTGGAGATACGCAGTATTTT
-	TRBV12-3/TRBV12-4	TRBJ1-2	-	CASSLGYGYTF	TGTGCCAGCAGTTTAGGCTATGGCTACACCTTC
once	TRBV19	TRBJ2-5	-	CASTGQGGGETQYF	TGTGCCAGTACCGGCCAGGGAGGGGGAGAGACCCAGTACTTC
-	TRBV29-1	TRBJ2-2	TRBD1	CSARDRGLAGELFF	TGCAGCGCCCGGGACAGGGGGCTGGCCGGGGAGCTGTTTTTT
-	TRBV6-5	TRBJ2-6	TRBD2	CASSYGGVGANVLTF	TGTGCCAGCAGTTACGGGGGGGTAGGGGCCAACGTCCTGACTTTC
-	TRBV7-2	TRBJ2-1	-	CASSPTWSSYNEQFF	TGTGCCAGCAGCCCGACTTGGAGCTCCTACAATGAGCAGTTCTTC
-	TRBV30	TRBJ2-3	-	CAWSLFSRSTDTQYF	TGTGCCTGGAGTTTATTCTCTCGCTCCACAGATACGCAGTATTTT
-	TRBV28	TRBJ1-3	-	CASSTTVPGNTIYF	TGTGCCAGCAGCACGACAGTCCCCGGAAACACCATATATTTT
once	TRBV5-1	TRBJ2-3	TRBD2	CANSRVAGGITDTQYF	TGCGCCAACAGTCGGGTTGCGGGAGGGATCACAGATACGCAGTATTTT
once	TRBV28	TRBJ2-3	TRBD2	CASSSTLGLAGVYTQYF	TGTGCCAGCAGTTCTACCCTTGGACTAGCAGGAGTCTATACGCAGTATTTT
-	TRBV11-2	TRBJ2-1	-	CASSLYLLGIEQFF	TGTGCCAGCAGCCTCTACCTACTAGGAATTGAGCAGTTCTTC
-	TRBV6-1	TRBJ1-5	-	CASSELSDQPQHF	TGTGCCAGCAGTGAACTCTCAGATCAGCCCCAGCATTTT
once	TRBV14	TRBJ1-4	-	CASSLLGGGEEKLFF	TGTGCCAGCAGCCTGCTGGGGGGGGGTGAAGAAAAACTGTTTTTT